The 9 T cell receptor beta chains listed next were all sequenced from one sample in a study of control samples from healthy donors and cancer patients. Here immunoSEQ multiplex PCR was the method, and the copy in TCRdb shows in-frame clones only, minus some. Here the sample spans about 140,000 clones, approximately 86% being singletons. The sequenced sample was blood. These receptors all come from a young man in good health.

The chain couples TRBV19 to TRBJ1-1, with D uncertain. Germline loops: CDR1 LNHDA, CDR2 SQIVND (reference sequence). Trimming shortened V by 2 bases and J by 7 bases, and 11 bases separated the two germline ends. This CDR3 is built from 13 residues. The CDR3 bases are TGTGCCAGTAGTATATCTGCTTACGGTGAAGCTTTCTTT. Amino acids: CASSISAYGEAFF.

This clone came up once. J is TRBJ2-3 and V is TRBV27; weak D call: TRBD1 (6 bases). The V gene lost 6 bases and the J gene lost 6 bases, with 19 bases spanning the gap. Germline lookup yields CDR1 MNHEY and CDR2 SMNVEV (reference sequence). The CDR3 sequence is 15 residues long. The CDR3 reads CASRSQGWPRDTQYF. DNA for the CDR3: TGTGCCAGCAGATCCCAGGGGTGGCCAAGGGATACGCAGTATTTT.

The V gene is TRBV11-2, the J gene TRBJ2-1; D may be TRBD1 (6 bases). The CDR3 covers 18 residues. The germline gives CDR1 SGHAT, CDR2 FQNNGV. Trimming took 4 bases from V and 0 from J, leaving 19 bases between them. The CDR3 loop reads CASSWPRGQERSYNEQFF. CDR3 sequence (DNA): TGTGCCAGCAGCTGGCCTCGGGGACAAGAACGCTCCTACAATGAGCAGTTCTTC. Full variable domain (remainder filled in from reference TRBV11-2 and TRBJ2-1): EAGVAQSPRYKIIEKRQSVAFWCNPISGHATLYWYQQILGQGPKLLIQFQNNGVVDDSQLPKDRFSAERLKGVDSTLKIQPAKLEDSAVYLCASSWPRGQERSYNEQFFGPGTRLTVL.

The CDR3 bases are TGTGCCAGCAGTTCCCCAGGGAGGGGGTGGGGCTACGAGCAGTACTTC. The encoded protein is CASSSPGRGWGYEQYF. The rearrangement uses TRBV28 and TRBJ2-7; tentative D call: TRBD2 (7 bases). Trimming cost V 4 bases and J 3 bases, with 19 bases left between them. The CDR3 consists of 16 residues. The germline V gene has CDR1 MDHEN and CDR2 SYDVKM.

The CDR3 DNA is TGTGCCATCAGTGAGTCGCGGACAGGCGATTACGAGCAGTACTTC. Its translation is CAISESRTGDYEQYF. V is TRBV10-3 and J is TRBJ2-7, with 7 nucleotides matching TRBD1. V lost 0 bases, J lost 4 bases, and 6 bases stayed unmatched. This CDR3 has 15 residues. Germline V gives CDR1 ENHRY, CDR2 SYGVKD.

V is TRBV15 and J is TRBJ2-7; TRBD2 might be the D (6 bases). V was shortened by 1 base and J by 0 bases, with 10 bases between the two germline ends. CDR3 length equals 15 residues. Germline V gene data show CDR1 as LNHNV and CDR2 as YYDKDF (reference sequence). The CDR3 is CATSRALGGSYEQYF. CDR3 nucleotide sequence: TGTGCCACCAGCAGAGCCCTGGGGGGCTCCTACGAGCAGTACTTC.

The CDR3 here is CASSRRGPHEQYF. Written as DNA, the CDR3 is TGTGCCAGCAGCCGCCGGGGACCCCACGAGCAGTACTTC. The J gene is TRBJ2-7, the V gene TRBV5-6, with D possibly being TRBD1 or TRBD2 (5 bases each). Trimming removed 4 bases from V and 5 bases from J, with 13 bases in between. From germline, CDR1 is SGHDT and CDR2 YYEEEE. This CDR3 spans 13 amino acids.

In its sample, this clone was seen a few times. The rearrangement links TRBV30 to TRBJ1-6, with 10 positions matching TRBD1. Germline V lookup: CDR1 GTSNPN, CDR2 SVGIG (reference sequence). The CDR3 consists of 13 residues. V trimming: 5 bases; J trimming: 8 bases; junction bases outside the gene matches: 3. The CDR3 loop reads CAWGTGVDSPLHF. CDR3 nucleotide sequence: TGTGCCTGGGGGACAGGGGTTGATTCACCCCTCCACTTT.

This chain joins TRBV28 and TRBJ1-2, with D possibly matching TRBD1 (5 bases). V was shortened by 5 bases and J by 8 bases, with 18 bases between the two germline ends. CDR1 and CDR2 from the germline V gene are MDHEN and SYDVKM. This CDR3 spans 14 amino acids. The CDR3 is CASSQTRDLLGYTF. The CDR3 DNA reads TGTGCCAGCAGTCAAACCCGGGACCTACTCGGCTACACCTTC.